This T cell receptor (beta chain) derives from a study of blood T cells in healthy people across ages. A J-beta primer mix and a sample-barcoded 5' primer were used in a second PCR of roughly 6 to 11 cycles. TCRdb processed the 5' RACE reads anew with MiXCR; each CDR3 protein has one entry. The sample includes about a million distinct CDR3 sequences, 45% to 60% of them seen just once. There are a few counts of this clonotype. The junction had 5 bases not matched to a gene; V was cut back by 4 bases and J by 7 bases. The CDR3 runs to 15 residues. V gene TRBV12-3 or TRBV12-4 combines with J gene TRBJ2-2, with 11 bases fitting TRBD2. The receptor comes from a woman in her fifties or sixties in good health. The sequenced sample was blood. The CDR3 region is CASSSSGRFGGELFF. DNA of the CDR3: TGTGCCAGCAGTTCTAGCGGGAGGTTTGGCGGGGAGCTGTTTTTT.